The present entry profiles one T cell receptor (beta chain) with its context. Some clones are missing from TCRdb's copy, which holds only in-frame ones; the method was immunoSEQ multiplex PCR. The table lists about 66,000 clones, approximately 97% of them singletons, with 1.5% to 2% in the top ten. V was clipped by 6 bases and J by 5 bases; unmatched bases: 6. The CDR3 consists of 15 residues. The germline gives CDR1 ENHRY, CDR2 SYGVKD. These data come from a study of cytomegalovirus exposure and HLA in healthy donors. The specimen sequenced was PBMCs. The TCR sequence derives from a woman between 18 and 29 years old in good health and CMV-seropositive. The V call is TRBV10-3, the J call TRBJ2-2, with TRBD1 matching 10 bases. CDR3 nucleotides: TGTGCCATCAGAGGACAGGGGGTTTGGACCGGGGAGCTGTTTTTT. Its protein is CAIRGQGVWTGELFF.